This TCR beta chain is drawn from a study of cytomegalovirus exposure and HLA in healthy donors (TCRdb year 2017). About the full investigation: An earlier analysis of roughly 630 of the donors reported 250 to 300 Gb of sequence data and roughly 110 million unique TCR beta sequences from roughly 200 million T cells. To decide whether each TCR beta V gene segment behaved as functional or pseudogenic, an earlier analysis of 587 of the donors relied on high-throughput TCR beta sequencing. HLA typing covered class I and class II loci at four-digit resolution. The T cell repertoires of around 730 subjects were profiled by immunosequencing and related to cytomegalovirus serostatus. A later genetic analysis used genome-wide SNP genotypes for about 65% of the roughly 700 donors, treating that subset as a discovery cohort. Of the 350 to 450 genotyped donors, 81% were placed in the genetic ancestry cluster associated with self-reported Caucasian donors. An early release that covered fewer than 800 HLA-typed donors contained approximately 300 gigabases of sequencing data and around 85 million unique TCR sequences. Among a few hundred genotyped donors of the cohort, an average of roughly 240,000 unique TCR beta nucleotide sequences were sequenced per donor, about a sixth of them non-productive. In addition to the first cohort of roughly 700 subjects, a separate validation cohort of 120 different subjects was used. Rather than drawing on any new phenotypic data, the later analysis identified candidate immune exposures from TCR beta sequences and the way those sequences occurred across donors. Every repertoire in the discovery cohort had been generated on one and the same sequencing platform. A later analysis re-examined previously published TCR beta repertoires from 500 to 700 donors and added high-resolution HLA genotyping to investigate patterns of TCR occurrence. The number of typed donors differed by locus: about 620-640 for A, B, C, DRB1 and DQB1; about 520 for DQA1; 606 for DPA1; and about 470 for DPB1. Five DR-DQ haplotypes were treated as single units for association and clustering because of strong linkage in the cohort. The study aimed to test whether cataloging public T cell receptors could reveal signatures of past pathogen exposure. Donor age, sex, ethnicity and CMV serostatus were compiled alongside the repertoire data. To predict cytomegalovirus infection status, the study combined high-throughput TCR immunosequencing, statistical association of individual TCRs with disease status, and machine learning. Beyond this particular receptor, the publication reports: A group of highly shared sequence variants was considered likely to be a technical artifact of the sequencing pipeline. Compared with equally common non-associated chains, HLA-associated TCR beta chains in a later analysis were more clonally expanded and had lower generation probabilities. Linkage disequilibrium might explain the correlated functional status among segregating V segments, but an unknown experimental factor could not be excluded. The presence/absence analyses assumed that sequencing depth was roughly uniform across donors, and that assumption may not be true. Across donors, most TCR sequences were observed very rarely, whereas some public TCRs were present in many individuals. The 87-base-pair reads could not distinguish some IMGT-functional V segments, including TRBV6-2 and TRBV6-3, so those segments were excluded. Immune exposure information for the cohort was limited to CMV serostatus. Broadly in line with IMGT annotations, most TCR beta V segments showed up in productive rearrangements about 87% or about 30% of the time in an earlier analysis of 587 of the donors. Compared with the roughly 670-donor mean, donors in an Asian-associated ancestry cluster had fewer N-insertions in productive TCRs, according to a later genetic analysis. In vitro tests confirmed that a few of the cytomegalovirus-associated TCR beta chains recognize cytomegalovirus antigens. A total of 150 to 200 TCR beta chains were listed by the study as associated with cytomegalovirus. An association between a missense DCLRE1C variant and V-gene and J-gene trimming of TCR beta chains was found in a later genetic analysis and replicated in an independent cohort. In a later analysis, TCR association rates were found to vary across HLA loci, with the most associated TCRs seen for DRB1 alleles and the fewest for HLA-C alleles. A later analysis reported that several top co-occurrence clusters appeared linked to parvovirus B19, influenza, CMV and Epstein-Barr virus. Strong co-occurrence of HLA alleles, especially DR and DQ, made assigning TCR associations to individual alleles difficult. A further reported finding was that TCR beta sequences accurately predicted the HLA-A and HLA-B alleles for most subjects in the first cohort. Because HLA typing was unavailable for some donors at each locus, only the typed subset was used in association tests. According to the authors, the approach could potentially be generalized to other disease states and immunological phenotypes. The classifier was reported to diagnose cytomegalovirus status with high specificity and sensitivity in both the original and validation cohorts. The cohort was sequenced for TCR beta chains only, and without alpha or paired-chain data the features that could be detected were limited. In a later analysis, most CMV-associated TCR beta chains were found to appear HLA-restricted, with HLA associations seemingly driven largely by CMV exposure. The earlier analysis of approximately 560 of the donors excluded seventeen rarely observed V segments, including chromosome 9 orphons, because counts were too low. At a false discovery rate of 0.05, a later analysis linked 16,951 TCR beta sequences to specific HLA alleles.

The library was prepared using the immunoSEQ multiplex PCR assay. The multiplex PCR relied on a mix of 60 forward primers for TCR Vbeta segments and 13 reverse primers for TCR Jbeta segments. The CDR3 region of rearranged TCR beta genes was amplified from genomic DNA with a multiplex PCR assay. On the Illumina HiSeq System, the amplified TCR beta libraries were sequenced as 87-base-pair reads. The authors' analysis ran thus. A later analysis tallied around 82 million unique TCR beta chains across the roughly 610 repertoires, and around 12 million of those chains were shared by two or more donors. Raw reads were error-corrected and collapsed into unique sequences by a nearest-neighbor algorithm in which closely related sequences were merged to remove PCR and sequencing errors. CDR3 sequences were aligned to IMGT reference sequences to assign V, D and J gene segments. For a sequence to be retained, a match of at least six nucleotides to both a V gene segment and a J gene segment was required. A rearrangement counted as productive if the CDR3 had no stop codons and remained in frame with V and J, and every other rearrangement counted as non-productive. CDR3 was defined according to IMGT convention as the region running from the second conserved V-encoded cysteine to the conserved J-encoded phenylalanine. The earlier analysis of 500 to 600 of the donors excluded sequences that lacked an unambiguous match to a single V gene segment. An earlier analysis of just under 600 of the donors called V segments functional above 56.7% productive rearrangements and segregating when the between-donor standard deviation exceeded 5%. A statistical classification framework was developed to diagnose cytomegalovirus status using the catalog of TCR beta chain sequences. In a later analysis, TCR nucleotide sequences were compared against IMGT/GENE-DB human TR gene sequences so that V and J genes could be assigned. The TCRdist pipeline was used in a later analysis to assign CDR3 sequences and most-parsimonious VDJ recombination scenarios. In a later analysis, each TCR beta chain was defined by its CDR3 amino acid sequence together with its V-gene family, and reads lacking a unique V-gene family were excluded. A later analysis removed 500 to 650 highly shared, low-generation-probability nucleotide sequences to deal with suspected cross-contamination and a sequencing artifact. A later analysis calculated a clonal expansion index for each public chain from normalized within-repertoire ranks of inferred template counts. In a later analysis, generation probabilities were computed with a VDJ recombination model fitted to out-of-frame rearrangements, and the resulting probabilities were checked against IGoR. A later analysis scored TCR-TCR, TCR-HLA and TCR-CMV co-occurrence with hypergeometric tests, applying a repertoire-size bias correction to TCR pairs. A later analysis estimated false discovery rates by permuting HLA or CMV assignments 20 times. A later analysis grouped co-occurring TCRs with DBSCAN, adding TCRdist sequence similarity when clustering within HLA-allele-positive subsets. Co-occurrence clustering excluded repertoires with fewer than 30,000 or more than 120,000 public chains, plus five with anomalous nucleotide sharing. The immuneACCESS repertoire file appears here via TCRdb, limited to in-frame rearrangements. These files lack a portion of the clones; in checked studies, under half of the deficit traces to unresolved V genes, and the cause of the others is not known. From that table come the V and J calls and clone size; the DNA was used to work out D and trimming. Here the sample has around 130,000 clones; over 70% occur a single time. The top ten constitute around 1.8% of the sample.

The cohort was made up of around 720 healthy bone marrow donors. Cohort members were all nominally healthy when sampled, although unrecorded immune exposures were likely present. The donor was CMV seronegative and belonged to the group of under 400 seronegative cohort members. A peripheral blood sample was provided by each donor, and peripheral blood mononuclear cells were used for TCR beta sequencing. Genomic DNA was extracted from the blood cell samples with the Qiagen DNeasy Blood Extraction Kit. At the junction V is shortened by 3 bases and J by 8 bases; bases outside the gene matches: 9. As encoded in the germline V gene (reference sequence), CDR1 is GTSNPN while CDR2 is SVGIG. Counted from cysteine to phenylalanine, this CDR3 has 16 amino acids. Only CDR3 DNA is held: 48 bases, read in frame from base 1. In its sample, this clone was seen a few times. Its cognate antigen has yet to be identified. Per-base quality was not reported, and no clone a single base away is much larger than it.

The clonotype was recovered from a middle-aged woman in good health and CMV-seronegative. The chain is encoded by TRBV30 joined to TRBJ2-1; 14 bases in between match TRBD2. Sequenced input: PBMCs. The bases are TGTGCCTGGAGACCTGGACTAGCGGGAGGTCGACATGAGCAGTTCTTC. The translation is CAWRPGLAGGRHEQFF.